This TCR beta chain was identified in a study of cytomegalovirus exposure and HLA in healthy donors (TCRdb year 2017). Regarding the study in general: In an earlier analysis of some 610 of the donors, about 260 Gb of sequence data and 90 million to 120 million unique TCR beta sequences from about 180 million T cells were reported. An early release covering around 630 HLA-typed donors comprised roughly 300 gigabases of sequencing data and approximately 80 million unique TCR sequences. The genetic ancestry cluster associated with self-reported Caucasian donors included 70% to 85% of the roughly 400 genotyped donors. The study aimed to test whether cataloging public T cell receptors could reveal signatures of past pathogen exposure. Using immunosequencing, the study profiled T cell repertoires from some 670 subjects and related those repertoires to cytomegalovirus serostatus. Besides the first cohort of under 700 subjects, a separate validation cohort made up of roughly 120 different subjects was used. High-throughput TCR immunosequencing, statistical association of individual TCRs with disease status, and machine learning were combined to predict cytomegalovirus infection status. In a later analysis, previously published TCR beta repertoires from 670 or so donors were re-analyzed and high-resolution HLA genotyping was added so that TCR occurrence patterns could be studied. In the later analysis, no new phenotypic data were used to find candidate immune exposures; instead, reliance was placed on TCR beta sequences and their occurrence across donors. An earlier analysis of a few hundred of the donors applied high-throughput TCR beta sequencing to assess whether each TCR beta V gene segment acted as functional or pseudogenic. Alongside the repertoire data, information on donor age, sex, ethnicity and CMV serostatus was compiled. A later genetic analysis took genome-wide SNP genotypes for about 55% of the 666 donors and used that subset as a discovery cohort. All discovery cohort repertoires had been generated using a single sequencing platform. Class I and class II HLA loci were covered by the typing at four-digit resolution. The number of typed donors differed by locus: roughly 629-630 for A, B, C, DRB1 and DQB1; approximately 530 for DQA1; around 580 for DPA1; and around 450 for DPB1. Roughly five DR-DQ haplotypes were treated as single units for association and clustering because of strong linkage in the cohort. Across 300 to 500 genotyped donors of the cohort, an average of approximately 220,000 unique TCR beta nucleotide sequences per donor were sequenced, and approximately 17% of those sequences were non-productive. Summary of the overall study and its limitations: According to a later analysis, TCR association rates differed among HLA loci, with DRB1 alleles showing the most associated TCRs and HLA-C alleles showing the fewest. Sequencing depth was assumed to be roughly uniform across donors in the presence/absence analyses, though that assumption may not hold. A further reported finding was that TCR beta sequences accurately predicted the HLA-A and HLA-B alleles for most subjects in the first cohort. In a later analysis, 15,000 to 20,000 TCR beta sequences were associated with specific HLA alleles at a false discovery rate of 0.05. For the cohort, immune exposure information was limited to CMV serostatus. Some IMGT-functional V segments, including TRBV6-2 and TRBV6-3, could not be distinguished by the 87-base-pair reads and were therefore excluded. In a later genetic analysis, fewer N-insertions in productive TCRs were reported among donors in an Asian-associated ancestry cluster than the 666-donor mean. This cohort had only TCR beta chains sequenced, and the lack of alpha or paired-chain data limited which features could be detected. An association between a missense DCLRE1C variant and V-gene and J-gene trimming of TCR beta chains was found in a later genetic analysis and replicated in an independent cohort. Because HLA typing was missing for some donors at each locus, association tests included only the typed subset. When HLA alleles, especially DR and DQ, strongly co-occurred, TCR associations were difficult to assign to individual alleles. Because counts were too low, seventeen rarely observed V segments, including chromosome 9 orphons, were left out of the earlier analysis of about 620 of the donors. Most TCR sequences were observed very rarely across donors, whereas some public TCRs were present in many individuals. The study listed approximately 150 TCR beta chains as associated with cytomegalovirus. A cluster of highly shared sequence variants was judged likely to be a technical artifact of the sequencing pipeline. Most CMV-associated TCR beta chains appeared to be HLA-restricted in a later analysis, and the HLA associations seemed to be driven largely by CMV exposure. An earlier analysis of roughly 570 of the donors showed that most TCR beta V segments appeared in productive rearrangements either about 90% or about 30% of the time, which broadly matched IMGT annotations. A few of the identified cytomegalovirus-associated TCR beta chains were confirmed in vitro to be specific for cytomegalovirus antigens. Linkage disequilibrium might explain the correlated functional status among segregating V segments, but an unknown experimental factor could not be excluded. The classifier was reported to diagnose cytomegalovirus status with high specificity and sensitivity in both the original and validation cohorts. Compared with equally common non-associated chains, HLA-associated TCR beta chains in a later analysis were more clonally expanded and had lower generation probabilities. The authors suggested that the approach could potentially be extended to other disease states and immunological phenotypes. In a later analysis, several top co-occurrence clusters were reported to appear linked to parvovirus B19, influenza, CMV and Epstein-Barr virus.

Counted from cysteine to phenylalanine, this CDR3 has 15 amino acids. The kept DNA is CDR3 alone, 45 bases in frame from the first base. From the germline V gene, CDR1 is MNHEY and CDR2 is SVGAGI. Trimming at the junction amounts to 5 bases on V and 9 bases on J, and the germline ends lie 20 bases apart. Regarding this clone: Its antigen specificity is not known. No much larger clone exists at a distance of one base, and base qualities are not known.

The cohort was made up of hundreds of healthy bone marrow donors. Cohort members were all nominally healthy when sampled, although unrecorded immune exposures were likely present. The donor tested CMV seronegative and was one of the 352 seronegative cohort members. A peripheral blood sample was provided by each donor, and peripheral blood mononuclear cells were used for TCR beta sequencing. Genomic DNA was extracted from the blood cell samples with the Qiagen DNeasy Blood Extraction Kit. Libraries came from the immunoSEQ multiplex PCR assay. For the multiplex PCR, a mixture combining 60 forward primers for TCR Vbeta segments and 13 reverse primers for TCR Jbeta segments was used. The CDR3 region of rearranged TCR beta genes was amplified from genomic DNA by a multiplex PCR assay. On the Illumina HiSeq System, the amplified TCR beta libraries were sequenced as 87-base-pair reads. In the authors' own workflow: A later analysis tallied 80 million to 95 million unique TCR beta chains across the 666 repertoires, and around 10 million of those chains were shared by two or more donors. Raw reads were error-corrected and collapsed into unique sequences by a nearest-neighbor algorithm in which closely related sequences were merged to remove PCR and sequencing errors. To assign V, D and J gene segments, CDR3 sequences were aligned to IMGT reference sequences. For a sequence to be retained, a match of at least six nucleotides was required to both a V gene segment and a J gene segment. A rearrangement counted as productive if the CDR3 had no stop codons and remained in frame with V and J, and every other rearrangement counted as non-productive. CDR3 was defined by IMGT convention, running from the second conserved V-encoded cysteine to the conserved J-encoded phenylalanine. Sequences without an unambiguous match to a single V gene segment were excluded from the earlier analysis of a few hundred of the donors. An earlier analysis of fewer than 650 of the donors classified V segments as functional when productive rearrangements were above 56.7% and as segregating when the standard deviation between donors was above 5%. To diagnose cytomegalovirus status from the catalog of TCR beta chain sequences, a statistical classification framework was built. In a later analysis, TCR nucleotide sequences were compared against IMGT/GENE-DB human TR gene sequences so that V and J genes could be assigned. A later analysis assigned CDR3 sequences and most-parsimonious VDJ recombination scenarios with the TCRdist pipeline. In a later analysis, each TCR beta chain was defined by its CDR3 amino acid sequence together with its V-gene family, and reads without a unique V-gene family were excluded. As a way to deal with suspected cross-contamination and a sequencing artifact, a later analysis dropped 500 to 700 nucleotide sequences that were highly shared and had low generation probability. In a later analysis, a clonal expansion index was calculated for each public chain from normalized within-repertoire ranks of inferred template counts. Generation probabilities in a later analysis came from a VDJ recombination model fitted to out-of-frame rearrangements, and those results were checked against IGoR. In a later analysis, TCR-TCR, TCR-HLA and TCR-CMV co-occurrence was scored with hypergeometric tests, and a repertoire-size bias correction was applied to TCR pairs. A later analysis estimated false discovery rates by permuting HLA or CMV assignments 20 times. A later analysis grouped co-occurring TCRs with DBSCAN, adding TCRdist sequence similarity when clustering within HLA-allele-positive subsets. Co-occurrence clustering excluded repertoires with fewer than 30,000 or more than 120,000 public chains, plus five with anomalous nucleotide sharing. TCRdb carries this immuneACCESS record with in-frame sequences only. Its versions omit some clonotypes, under half of them owing to an unresolved V gene in the studies checked, with the rest unexplained. The V and J calls and clone size are taken from that table; D and trimming were inferred from the DNA. For this sample the table gives under 300,000 clones, of which 80% to 95% were detected only once. The ten biggest clones cover less than 2% of the sample.

This receptor was taken from a girl aged 2 to 9 in good health and CMV-seronegative. The chain was built from TRBV6-5 and TRBJ2-1, with a weak D call of TRBD1 (6 bases match). Material for sequencing was PBMCs. In nucleotide form, the sequence is TGTGCCAGCAGTACACGACCCACGTGGGGGCTTGAGCAGTTCTTC. Its translation is CASSTRPTWGLEQFF.